The 2 T cell receptor beta chains listed next were all sequenced from one sample in a study of blood T cell repertoires in COVID-19. Using immunoSEQ multiplex PCR, the repertoire was profiled, and TCRdb retains in-frame clones only, with some absent. The repertoire has tens of thousands of clones, 80% of them found once; the top ten carry about an eighth. Sequenced sample: peripheral blood. The receptor set was obtained from a human donor in a cohort sampled during active COVID-19.

The chain couples TRBV28 to TRBJ1-2; the D is unclear. This CDR3 spans 13 amino acids. The germline CDR1 and CDR2 sequences are MDHEN and SYDVKM. Between the trimmed V and J ends, which lost 2 bases and 2 bases, there was a span of 6 bases. CDR3 sequence reads: CASSLGGNYGYTF. CDR3 bases: TGTGCCAGCAGTTTAGGAGGGAACTATGGCTACACCTTC.

V usage is TRBV5-1 and J usage is TRBJ1-1, with D possibly being TRBD1 (5 bases). The germline CDR1 and CDR2 sequences are SGHRS and YFSETQ. The CDR3 contains 14 residues. Trimming took off 6 bases at V and 4 bases at J, with 16 bases between the two ends. CDR3 bases: TGCGCCAGCAACCCCCGTTCGGGGGGCACTGAAGCTTTCTTT. Amino acid sequence: CASNPRSGGTEAFF.